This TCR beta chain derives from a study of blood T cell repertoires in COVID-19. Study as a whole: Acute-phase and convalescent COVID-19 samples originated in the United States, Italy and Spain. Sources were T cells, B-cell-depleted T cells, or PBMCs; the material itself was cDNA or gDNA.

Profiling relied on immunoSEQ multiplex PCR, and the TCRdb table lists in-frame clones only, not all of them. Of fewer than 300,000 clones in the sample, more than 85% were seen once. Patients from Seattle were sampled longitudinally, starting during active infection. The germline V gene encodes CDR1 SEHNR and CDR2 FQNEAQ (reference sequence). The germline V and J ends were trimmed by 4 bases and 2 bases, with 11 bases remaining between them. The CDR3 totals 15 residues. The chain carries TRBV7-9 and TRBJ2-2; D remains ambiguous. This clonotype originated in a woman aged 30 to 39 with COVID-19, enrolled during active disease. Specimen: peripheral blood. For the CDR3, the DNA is TGTGCCAGCAGCTCTACAGTCCTCAACACCGGGGAGCTGTTTTTT. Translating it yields CASSSTVLNTGELFF.